A single sample is the source of the 22 T cell receptor beta chains below, sequenced in a study of cytomegalovirus exposure and HLA in healthy donors. Vbeta (60) and Jbeta (13) primers were used in the PCR. Clones were read by immunoSEQ multiplex PCR, and TCRdb kept only the in-frame ones, dropping some. The table records under 200,000 clones, 9.5% to 15% of them present only once. Sequenced input: PBMCs. The receptors originated from a man aged 45 to 65 in good health and CMV-seropositive.

This clone showed up just a few times. The chain recombines TRBV20-1 with TRBJ1-4; D unclear. V lost 3 bases and J 9 bases, leaving 5 bases between the germline ends. CDR1 DFQATT and CDR2 SNEGSKA come from the germline V gene (reference sequence). This CDR3 has 10 residues. The CDR3 reads CSASPKKLFF. CDR3 DNA sequence: TGCAGTGCTAGCCCCAAAAAACTGTTTTTT.

The chain is built from TRBV5-1 and TRBJ1-6; weak D call: TRBD1 (6 bases). Per the germline V gene, CDR1 is SGHRS and CDR2 is YFSETQ. The ends were cut back, 6 bases at V and 6 bases at J, with 13 bases in the middle. The CDR3 has 14 residues. Written as DNA, the CDR3 is TGCGCCAGCAAAAACAGGGATGTTAATTCACCCCTCCACTTT. As protein: CASKNRDVNSPLHF.

J is TRBJ1-3 and V is TRBV2; perhaps TRBD1 as D (6 bases). Germline CDR1 reads SNHLY; CDR2 reads FYNNEI. Trimming took off 6 bases at V and 11 bases at J, with 11 bases between the two ends. CDR3 length: 11 amino acids. CDR3: CASRAGASIYF. The CDR3 coding sequence is TGTGCCAGCAGGGCGGGGGCTTCCATATATTTT.

This clone was detected only a few times. The J gene is TRBJ2-7, the V gene TRBV7-2, with D possibly TRBD1 on 5 matching bases. The CDR3 spans 14 residues. The germline V gene encodes CDR1 SGHTA and CDR2 FQGNSA. The ends were cut back, 1 base at V and 3 bases at J, with 10 bases in the middle. CDR3 DNA sequence: TGTGCCAGCAGCTTAGGGGCAGGGATCTACGAGCAGTACTTC. This sequence encodes CASSLGAGIYEQYF. The whole variable domain, filled in from reference TRBV7-2 and TRBJ2-7, reads GAGVSQSPSNKVTEKGKDVELRCDPISGHTALYWYRQSLGQGLEFLIYFQGNSAPDKSGLPSDRFSAERTGGSVSTLTIQRTQQEDSAVYLCASSLGAGIYEQYFGPGTRLTVT.

The V gene is TRBV6-1, the J gene TRBJ1-2; 7 positions agree with TRBD1. The CDR3 runs 13 residues. Trimming removed 5 bases from V and 4 bases from J; junction bases left unmatched: 4. Germline loops: CDR1 MNHNS, CDR2 SASEGT. The CDR3 DNA reads TGTGCCAGCAGTAGGGACAGCAGCTATGGCTACACCTTC. Translating gives CASSRDSSYGYTF.

A few counts support this clone. The chain has TRBV27 and TRBJ1-2, with D possibly being TRBD1 (6 bases). The CDR3 extends over 15 amino acids. The germline V gene encodes CDR1 MNHEY and CDR2 SMNVEV (reference sequence). V lost 4 bases and J 3 bases, leaving 15 bases between the germline ends. CDR3: CASSWGGNLDYGYTF. In DNA form, the CDR3 reads TGTGCCAGCAGTTGGGGGGGCAACTTGGACTATGGCTACACCTTC.

This chain joins TRBV15 and TRBJ2-1; no firm D call. This CDR3 region has 14 residues. Looked up from germline, CDR1 is LNHNV and CDR2 is YYDKDF (reference sequence). Trimming removed 4 bases from V and 5 bases from J, with 12 bases in between. The CDR3 DNA is TGTGCCACCAGCACCTGGGCCCTGAACAATGAGCAGTTCTTC. This translates into CATSTWALNNEQFF.

In nucleotides, the CDR3 is TGTGCCACCAGCATTATAGGAGGGTTTGAGTACGAGCAGTACTTC. It codes for CATSIIGGFEYEQYF. The chain is built from TRBV15 and TRBJ2-7; D may be TRBD2 (6 bases). This CDR3 region has 15 residues. Trimming took 4 bases from V and 4 from J, leaving 17 bases between them. Germline CDR1 is LNHNV and CDR2 is YYDKDF (reference sequence).

The CDR3: CASSSRTGWETQYF. CDR3 DNA: TGTGCCAGCAGCTCAAGAACAGGGTGGGAGACCCAGTACTTC. The rearrangement links TRBV7-9 to TRBJ2-5, with D tentatively TRBD1 (6 bases). The CDR3 is 14 residues long. V was clipped by 4 bases and J by 5 bases, with 14 bases between them. Germline V CDR1 and CDR2: SEHNR, FQNEAQ (reference sequence).

In this sample, this clone turned up a few times. The chain joins TRBV11-2 to TRBJ1-1; D perhaps matches TRBD1 (6 bases). Looked up from germline, CDR1 is SGHAT and CDR2 is FQNNGV. Trimming took off 2 bases at V and 4 bases at J, with 11 bases between the two ends. CDR3 length: 14 amino acids. CDR3 sequence reads: CASSLLPDSTEAFF. CDR3 DNA: TGTGCCAGCAGCTTACTACCGGACAGCACTGAAGCTTTCTTT.

The chain is built from TRBV27 and TRBJ2-4; TRBD2 matches 15 bases. The junction had 13 bases not matched to a gene; V was cut back by 7 bases and J by 9 bases. CDR1 is MNHEY and CDR2 is SMNVEV in the germline V gene (reference sequence). The CDR3 has 17 amino acids. CDR3 DNA: TGTGCCAGCACCCCCAGGGGGACTAGCGGGGGGACCCCCATTCAGTACTTC. The encoded protein is CASTPRGTSGGTPIQYF.

The chain employs TRBV10-2 and TRBJ2-2, with 7 nucleotides matching TRBD1. J lost 8 bases, V lost 6 bases, and 9 bases had no gene match. The CDR3 has 14 residues. The V gene's germline CDR1 is WSHSY and CDR2 SAAADI. CDR3 in DNA: TGCGCCAGCAGAGGGGGCGCTTCGGGTGGGGAGCTGTTTTTT. It translates to CASRGGASGGELFF.

The gene calls are TRBV5-4 and TRBJ1-1, with D perhaps matching TRBD1 (6 bases). Deletions cut 1 base from V and 3 bases from J, with 16 bases between. This CDR3 is built from 16 residues. Germline CDR1 reads SGHNT; CDR2 reads YYREEE (reference sequence). Written as DNA, the CDR3 is TGTGCCAGCAGCTTGCATCTTGCGGGGGGCGACACTGAAGCTTTCTTT. This codes for CASSLHLAGGDTEAFF.

This clone showed up just a few times. The rearrangement joins TRBV29-1 to TRBJ2-1, with TRBD2 matching over 10 bases. Germline V gene sequence: CDR1 SQVTM, CDR2 ANQGSEA. V gave up 7 bases and J gave up 8 bases; unmatched junction bases: 14. The CDR3 sequence is 15 residues long. Written as DNA, the CDR3 is TGCAGCGCCAACTGGCTAGCGGGGGCCACCGATGAGCAGTTCTTC. Translating it yields CSANWLAGATDEQFF.

This clone appeared a few times. This chain joins TRBV30 and TRBJ1-2, with 7 bases lining up with TRBD1. This CDR3 is built from 12 residues. J was trimmed by 3 bases and V by 6 bases; bases with no gene match: 4. CDR1 and CDR2 from the germline V gene are GTSNPN and SVGIG (reference sequence). CDR3: CACPQGYYGYTF. CDR3 DNA sequence: TGTGCCTGCCCACAGGGGTACTATGGCTACACCTTC.

The rearrangement joins TRBV5-4 to TRBJ2-1, with 7 bases that match TRBD2. Germline V gives CDR1 SGHNT, CDR2 YYREEE (reference sequence). The CDR3 is 14 residues long. V lost 4 bases and J lost 6; bases outside the gene matches: 7. This CDR3 is CASSLAGTINEQFF. CDR3 sequence (DNA): TGTGCCAGCAGCCTGGCCGGGACTATCAATGAGCAGTTCTTC.

The J gene is TRBJ1-2, the V gene TRBV29-1, with D unclear. CDR3 length: 12 amino acids. Germline V CDR1 and CDR2: SQVTM, ANQGSEA. Trimming removed 8 bases from V and 8 bases from J, with 18 bases in between. The CDR3 loop is CSSQEGLGGYTF. In DNA, the CDR3 is TGCAGCAGTCAGGAGGGTCTCGGAGGCTACACCTTC.

In this sample, this clone turned up a few times. This rearrangement joins TRBV27 to TRBJ2-3; tentative D call: TRBD2 (6 bases). V was cut by 2 bases and J by 6 bases, with 15 bases left in between. The CDR3 extends over 15 amino acids. CDR1 is MNHEY and CDR2 is SMNVEV in the germline V gene (reference sequence). The CDR3 protein is CASSLIPEAGDTQYF. The CDR3 bases are TGTGCCAGCAGTTTAATCCCCGAGGCGGGGGATACGCAGTATTTT.

The V and J genes are TRBV28 and TRBJ1-1; 8 bases match TRBD1. This CDR3 comprises 14 residues. V gave up 2 bases and J gave up 10 bases; unmatched junction bases: 9. Germline V gene lookup returns CDR1 MDHEN and CDR2 SYDVKM. The CDR3 is CASSLPGQGIRAFF. CDR3 in DNA: TGTGCCAGCAGTTTACCCGGACAGGGTATTCGAGCTTTCTTT.

The J gene is TRBJ2-7, the V gene TRBV28; perhaps TRBD1 as D (5 bases). CDR1 and CDR2 (germline): MDHEN, SYDVKM. The CDR3 loop spans 12 amino acids. Trimming took off 5 bases at V and 4 bases at J, with 9 bases between the two ends. The CDR3 loop reads CASSQTGYEQYV. The CDR3 region has the DNA TGTGCCAGCAGTCAAACAGGATACGAGCAGTACGTC.

Only a few counts were recorded for this clone. The rearrangement uses TRBV5-1 and TRBJ2-7, with 10 nucleotides matching TRBD2. This CDR3 is built from 16 residues. The trim removed 2 bases at V and 0 bases at J, leaving 5 bases unmatched. Germline V gene data show CDR1 as SGHRS and CDR2 as YFSETQ. CDR3 nucleotide sequence: TGCGCCAGCAGCTTAGGGACTAGCGCGATCTCCTACGAGCAGTACTTC. Amino acids: CASSLGTSAISYEQYF. Looking up the rest from reference TRBV5-1 and TRBJ2-7 gives the full variable domain: KAGVTQTPRYLIKTRGQQVTLSCSPISGHRSVSWYQQTPGQGLQFLFEYFSETQRNKGNFPGRFSGRQFSNSRSEMNVSTLELGDSALYLCASSLGTSAISYEQYFGPGTRLTVT.

The V and J genes are TRBV7-9 and TRBJ1-3; the D gene is possibly TRBD1 (5 bases). Trimming stripped 3 bases from V and 6 bases from J, with 12 bases between. CDR3 length: 14 residues. The germline CDR1 and CDR2 sequences are SEHNR and FQNEAQ (reference sequence). CDR3 protein: CASSLGGLENTIYF. The CDR3 DNA follows: TGTGCCAGCAGCTTGGGGGGGTTGGAAAACACCATATATTTT. The whole variable domain, filled in from reference TRBV7-9 and TRBJ1-3, reads DTGVSQNPRHKITKRGQNVTFRCDPISEHNRLYWYRQTLGQGPEFLTYFQNEAQLEKSRLLSDRFSAERPKGSFSTLEIQRTEQGDSAMYLCASSLGGLENTIYFGEGSWLTVV.